The clone carrying this T cell receptor (beta chain) was recorded once. No antigen is known for it. The data stem from a study of shared clonotypes between healthy human individuals. Trimming pared 1 base from V and 10 bases from J, leaving 9 bases between. This CDR3 spans 11 amino acids. Germline loops: CDR1 DFQATT, CDR2 SNEGSKA (reference sequence). Repertoires were generated with immunoSEQ multiplex PCR, while TCRdb's copy carries only in-frame clones and drops some. The table has under 1,100,000 clones, about four fifths seen once. Each donor was a Caucasian adult residing in Nashville, Tennessee. Study-wide findings and caveats: With a handful of donors compared, around 5% of naive CD4 clonotypes were shared.

What was sequenced was memory CD4+ T cells from PBMCs. The subset here: CD45RA-negative fraction. This sequence was found in a man younger than 35 in good health. Some clones in this sample may be carry-over from other donors' samples. This chain connects TRBV20-1 to TRBJ2-3; the D is unclear. The CDR3 sequence is CSARVPIAQYF. CDR3 DNA sequence: TGCAGTGCTAGAGTCCCGATTGCGCAGTATTTT.